The subject of this entry is one T cell receptor (beta chain). These data originate in a study of shared clonotypes between healthy human individuals. Trimming removed 1 base at V and 2 bases at J, with 11 bases between. This CDR3 region has 15 residues. Germline CDR1 SGHDN, CDR2 FVKESK. Authors' processing steps: ImmunoSEQ only sent back junction sequences with no quality scores, so filtering was done differently. The table came from immunoSEQ multiplex PCR; TCRdb's copy has only in-frame clones and leaves some out. Clone size and the V and J calls come from that table; the DNA yielded D and trimming. The data contain roughly 510,000 clones, almost 80% of them singletons.

The clonotype was recovered from a woman aged 40 to 55 in good health. Some clones in this sample may be carry-over from other donors' samples. V and J are TRBV14 and TRBJ1-2, with D hard to call. Sequenced: PBMCs. CDR3 loop: CASSQVGRTNYGYTF. CDR3 DNA sequence: TGTGCCAGCAGCCAAGTCGGCAGAACGAACTATGGCTACACCTTC.